The present T cell receptor beta chain was sequenced within a study of T cells after posttransplantation cyclophosphamide. Here immunoSEQ multiplex PCR was the method, and the copy in TCRdb shows in-frame clones only, minus some. The sample records about 8,000 clones, roughly 90% being singletons. Busulfan-fludarabine conditioning, marrow transplant, and cyclophosphamide on days +3 and +4 were administered. Germline values: CDR1 SGHAT, CDR2 FQNNGV. With V trimmed by 2 bases and J by 7 bases, 16 bases remained unmatched. The CDR3 loop spans 18 amino acids. This material consisted of CD4+ T cells sorted from blood, taken 1404 days after allogeneic stem cell transplant with posttransplant cyclophosphamide. This receptor was taken from a female patient in her forties or fifties who received an allogeneic stem cell transplant from a related donor, was CMV-positive, and had no GVHD. Among the T cells, some may be from the graft donor. This chain links TRBV11-2 with TRBJ2-1, with 8 bases identical to TRBD2. This CDR3 is CASSLNPITGGPGNEQFF. The CDR3 nucleotides are TGTGCCAGCAGCTTAAACCCCATAACGGGAGGGCCGGGGAATGAGCAGTTCTTC.